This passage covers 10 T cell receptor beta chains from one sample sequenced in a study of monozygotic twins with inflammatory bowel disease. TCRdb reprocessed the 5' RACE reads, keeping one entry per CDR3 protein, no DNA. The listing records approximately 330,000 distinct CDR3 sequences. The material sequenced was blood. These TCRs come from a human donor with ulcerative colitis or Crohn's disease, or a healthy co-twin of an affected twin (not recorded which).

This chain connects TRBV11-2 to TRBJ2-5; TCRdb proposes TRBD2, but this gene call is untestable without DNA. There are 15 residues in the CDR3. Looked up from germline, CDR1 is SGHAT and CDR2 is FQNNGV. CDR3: CASSLSGTMQETQYF.

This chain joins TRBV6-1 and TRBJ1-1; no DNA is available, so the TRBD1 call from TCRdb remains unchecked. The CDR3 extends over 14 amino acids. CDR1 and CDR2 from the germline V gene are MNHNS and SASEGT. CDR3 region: CASCREGTHTEAFF.

The CDR3 sequence: CASSPATSGYTDTQYF. The chain recombines TRBV5-1 with TRBJ2-3; TCRdb's D call of TRBD2 is untestable without DNA. CDR1 is SGHRS and CDR2 is YFSETQ in the germline V gene. The CDR3 consists of 16 residues.

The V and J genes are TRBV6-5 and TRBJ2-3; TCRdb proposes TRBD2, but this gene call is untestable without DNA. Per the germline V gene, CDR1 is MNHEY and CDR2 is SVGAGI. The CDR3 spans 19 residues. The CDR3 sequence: CASSYSRPNGALFTDTQYF.

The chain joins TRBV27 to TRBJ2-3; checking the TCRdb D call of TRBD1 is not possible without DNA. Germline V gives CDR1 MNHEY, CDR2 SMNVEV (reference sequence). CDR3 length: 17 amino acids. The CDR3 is CASSPPGRGLSTDTQYF.

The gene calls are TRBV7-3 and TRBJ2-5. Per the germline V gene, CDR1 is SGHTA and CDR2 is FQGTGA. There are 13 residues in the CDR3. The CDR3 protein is CASSLLTSETQYF.

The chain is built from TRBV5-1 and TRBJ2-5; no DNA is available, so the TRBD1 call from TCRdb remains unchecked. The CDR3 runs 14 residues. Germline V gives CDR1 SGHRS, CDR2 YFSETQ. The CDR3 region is CASSSGTKGETQYF. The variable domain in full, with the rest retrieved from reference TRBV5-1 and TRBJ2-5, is KAGVTQTPRYLIKTRGQQVTLSCSPISGHRSVSWYQQTPGQGLQFLFEYFSETQRNKGNFPGRFSGRQFSNSRSEMNVSTLELGDSALYLCASSSGTKGETQYFGPGTRLLVL.

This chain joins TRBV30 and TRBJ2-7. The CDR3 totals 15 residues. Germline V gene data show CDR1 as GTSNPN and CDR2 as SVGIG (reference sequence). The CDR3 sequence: CAWSSGLASSYEQYF.

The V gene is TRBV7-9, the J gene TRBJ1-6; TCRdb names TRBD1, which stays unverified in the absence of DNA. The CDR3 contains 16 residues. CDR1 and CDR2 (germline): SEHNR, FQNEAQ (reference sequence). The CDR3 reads CASSPGQGSYNSPLHF.

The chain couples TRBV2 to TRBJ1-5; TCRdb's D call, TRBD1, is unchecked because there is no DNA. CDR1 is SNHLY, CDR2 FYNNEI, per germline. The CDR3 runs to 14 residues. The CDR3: CASSTDRAHGPQHF.